This T cell receptor (beta chain) was documented in a study of T cells in Graves' hyperthyroidism and ophthalmopathy. Study results and limitations: Appearing also in blood were most of the thyroid clonotypes expanded above 0.001.

Unmatched junction bases numbered 6, after V lost 0 bases and J lost 8 bases. This CDR3 has 15 amino acids. Per germline, CDR1 SGDLS and CDR2 YYNGEE. In this sample, this clonotype turned up many times. What it binds is not known. The CDR3 regions of TCR beta were amplified from RNA transcripts. HTBI primers were used for first-round RT-PCR of the TCR CDR3. TCRdb re-called the multiplex PCR reads through MiXCR, storing one row per CDR3 protein. The data show roughly 300,000 distinct CDR3 sequences, roughly a fifth seen once. Sequenced material: blood. This TCR was sampled from a woman aged 45-65 years with Graves' hyperthyroidism. The chain recombines TRBV9 with TRBJ1-2, with 11 nucleotides matching TRBD1. The CDR3 reads CASSVAVGQGVGYTF. The CDR3 nucleotides are TGTGCCAGCAGCGTAGCTGTGGGACAGGGGGTCGGCTACACCTTC.